This TCR beta chain originates from a study of T-cell memory formation after mild COVID-19. Study as a whole: TCR clusters largely stayed donor specific.

The count of this clonotype is one. Its antigen is not known. After removal of 4 bases from V and 0 bases from J, the junction contained 15 bases not matched to a gene. CDR1 and CDR2 from the germline V gene are SEHNR and FQNEAQ (reference sequence). The CDR3 is 19 amino acids. TCRdb fed the 5' RACE reads into MiXCR, producing one record per CDR3 protein. The sample holds about 350,000 distinct CDR3 sequences, roughly 13% seen once. Points from the study as a whole: Clones shrinking between day 15 and 85 showed a balanced CD4/CD8 split, and those that grew later tilted toward CD4+. The main location of contracting CD4+ clones was CM and EM, and that of contracting CD8+ clones was EMRA.

This chain connects TRBV7-9 to TRBJ2-3; TRBD2 agrees at 8 bases. This sequence was found in a man in his late teens or twenties who had mild COVID-19 (a few samples of this study predate the infection). Cell type and time point are not known. Sequencing was carried out using PBMCs or a T cell subset sorted from them (not recorded which). CDR3 sequence: CASSSENMTSELSTDTQYF. The CDR3 DNA is TGTGCCAGCAGCTCCGAGAATATGACTAGCGAGTTAAGCACAGATACGCAGTATTTT.